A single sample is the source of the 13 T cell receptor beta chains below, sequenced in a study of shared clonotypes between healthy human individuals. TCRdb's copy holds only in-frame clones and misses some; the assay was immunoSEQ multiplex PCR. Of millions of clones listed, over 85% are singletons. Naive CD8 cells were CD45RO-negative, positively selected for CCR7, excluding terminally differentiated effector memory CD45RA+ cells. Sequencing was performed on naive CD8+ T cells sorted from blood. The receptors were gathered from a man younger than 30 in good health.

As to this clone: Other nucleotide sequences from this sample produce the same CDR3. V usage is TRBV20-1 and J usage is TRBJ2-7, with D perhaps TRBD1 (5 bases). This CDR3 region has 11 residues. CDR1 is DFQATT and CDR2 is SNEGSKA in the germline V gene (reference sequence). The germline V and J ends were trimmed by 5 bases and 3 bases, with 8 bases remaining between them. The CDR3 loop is CSASDSYEQYF. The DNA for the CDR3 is TGCAGTGCTTCTGACAGCTACGAGCAGTACTTC.

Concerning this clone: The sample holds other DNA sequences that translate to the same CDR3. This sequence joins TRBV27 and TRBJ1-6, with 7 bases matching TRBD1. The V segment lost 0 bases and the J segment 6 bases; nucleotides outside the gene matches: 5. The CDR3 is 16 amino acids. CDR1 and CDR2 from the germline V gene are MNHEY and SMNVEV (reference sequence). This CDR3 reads CASSLSRQGVNSPLHF. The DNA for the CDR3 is TGTGCCAGCAGTTTATCCAGACAGGGAGTTAATTCACCCCTCCACTTT.

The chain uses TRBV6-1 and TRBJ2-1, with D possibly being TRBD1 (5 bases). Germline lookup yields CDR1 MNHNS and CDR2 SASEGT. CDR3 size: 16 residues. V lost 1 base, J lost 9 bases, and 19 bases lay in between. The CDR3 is CASSEEWWQGPPEQFF. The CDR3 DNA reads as TGTGCCAGCAGTGAAGAGTGGTGGCAGGGCCCCCCTGAGCAGTTCTTC.

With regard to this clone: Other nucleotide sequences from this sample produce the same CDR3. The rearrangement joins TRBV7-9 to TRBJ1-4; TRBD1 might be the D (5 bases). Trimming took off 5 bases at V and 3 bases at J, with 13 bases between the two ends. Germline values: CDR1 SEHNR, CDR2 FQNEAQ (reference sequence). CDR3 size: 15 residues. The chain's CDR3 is CASSLVGQANEKLFF. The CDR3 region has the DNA TGTGCCAGCAGCCTAGTGGGGCAAGCTAATGAAAAACTGTTTTTT.

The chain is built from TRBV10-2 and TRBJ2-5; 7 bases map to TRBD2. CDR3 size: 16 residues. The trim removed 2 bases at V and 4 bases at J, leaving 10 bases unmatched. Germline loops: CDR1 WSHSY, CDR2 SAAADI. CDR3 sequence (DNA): TGCGCCAGCAGTGAGATGGGCGGGGGTGAAGGAGAGACCCAGTACTTC. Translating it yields CASSEMGGGEGETQYF.

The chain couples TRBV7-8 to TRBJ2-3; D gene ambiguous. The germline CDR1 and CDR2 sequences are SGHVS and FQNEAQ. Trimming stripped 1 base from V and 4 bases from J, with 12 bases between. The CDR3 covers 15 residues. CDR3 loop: CASSLVRLVPDTQYF. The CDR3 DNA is TGTGCCAGCAGCTTAGTTCGCCTAGTACCAGATACGCAGTATTTT.

DNA for the CDR3: TGTGCCAGCAGCTTGGGTATAGGACTTGAGCAGTTCTTC. The encoded protein is CASSLGIGLEQFF. The V gene is TRBV5-6, the J gene TRBJ2-1, with TRBD2 as a possible D gene (5 bases). The CDR3 consists of 13 residues. With 0 bases removed from V and 9 bases from J, the gap between germline ends came to 10 bases. Germline assignment: CDR1 SGHDT and CDR2 YYEEEE.

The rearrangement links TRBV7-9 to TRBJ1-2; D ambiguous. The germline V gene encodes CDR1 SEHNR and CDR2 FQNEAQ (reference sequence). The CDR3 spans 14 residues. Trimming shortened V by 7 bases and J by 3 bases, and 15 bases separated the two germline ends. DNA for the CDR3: TGTGCCAGCACCCTATTGGGTTCTGACTATGGCTACACCTTC. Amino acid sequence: CASTLLGSDYGYTF.

The CDR3 sequence: CASSLGGLAVSVEQYF. CDR3 bases: TGTGCCAGCAGCTTAGGGGGACTAGCGGTTTCAGTCGAGCAGTACTTC. The rearrangement joins TRBV13 to TRBJ2-7; the match to TRBD2 covers 11 bases. V lost 0 bases to trimming and J lost 6 bases; unmatched junction nucleotides: 7. The CDR3 length is 16 residues. CDR1 and CDR2 (germline): PRHDT, FYEKMQ (reference sequence).

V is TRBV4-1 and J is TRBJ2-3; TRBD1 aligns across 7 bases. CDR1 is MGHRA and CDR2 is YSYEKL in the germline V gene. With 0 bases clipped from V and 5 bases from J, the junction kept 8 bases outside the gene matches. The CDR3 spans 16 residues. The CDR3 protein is CASSQEWQGVGDTQYF. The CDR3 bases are TGCGCCAGCAGCCAAGAGTGGCAGGGGGTGGGAGATACGCAGTATTTT.

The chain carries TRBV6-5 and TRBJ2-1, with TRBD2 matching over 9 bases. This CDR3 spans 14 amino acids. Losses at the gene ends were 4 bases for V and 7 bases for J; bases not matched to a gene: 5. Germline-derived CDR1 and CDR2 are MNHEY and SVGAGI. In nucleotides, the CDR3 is TGTGCCAGCAGTTGGCGGGAGGGCCCGAATGAGCAGTTCTTC. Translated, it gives CASSWREGPNEQFF.

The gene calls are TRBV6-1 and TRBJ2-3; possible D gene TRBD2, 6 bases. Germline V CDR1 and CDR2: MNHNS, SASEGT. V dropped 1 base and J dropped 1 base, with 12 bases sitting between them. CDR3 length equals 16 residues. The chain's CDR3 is CASSEVGASGTDTQYF. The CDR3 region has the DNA TGTGCCAGCAGTGAAGTGGGAGCTAGCGGCACAGATACGCAGTATTTT.

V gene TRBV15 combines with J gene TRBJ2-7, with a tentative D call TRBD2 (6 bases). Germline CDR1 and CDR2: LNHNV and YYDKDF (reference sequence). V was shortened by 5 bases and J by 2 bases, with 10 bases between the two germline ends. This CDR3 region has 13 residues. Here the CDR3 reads CATSWGEAYEQYF. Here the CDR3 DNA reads TGTGCCACCAGCTGGGGGGAAGCCTACGAGCAGTACTTC. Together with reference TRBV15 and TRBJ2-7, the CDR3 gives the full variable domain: DAMVIQNPRYQVTQFGKPVTLSCSQTLNHNVMYWYQQKSSQAPKLLFHYYDKDFNNEADTPDNFQSRRPNTSFCFLDIRSPGLGDTAMYLCATSWGEAYEQYFGPGTRLTVT.